These 4 T cell receptor beta chains originate from one sample sequenced in a study of blood T cell repertoires in COVID-19. Libraries were prepared by immunoSEQ multiplex PCR; TCRdb keeps only in-frame clonotypes and omits some of them. Among roughly 260,000 clones listed, roughly 82% were seen once. The sequenced material came from peripheral blood. The receptors here all came from a woman older than 75 with active or convalescent COVID-19.

This rearrangement joins TRBV29-1 to TRBJ2-1, with D possibly being TRBD1 (6 bases). The CDR3 spans 11 residues. With 7 bases removed from V and 6 bases from J, the gap between germline ends came to 10 bases. Germline V CDR1 and CDR2: SQVTM, ANQGSEA. The CDR3 loop is CSGSQGNEQFF. The CDR3 region has the DNA TGCAGCGGCTCACAGGGCAATGAGCAGTTCTTC.

The DNA for the CDR3 is TGTGCCAGCAGGGGGGACAGGGGGCACGGTCAGCCCCAGCATTTT. Translation gives CASRGDRGHGQPQHF. This chain joins TRBV2 and TRBJ1-5; 12 nucleotides match TRBD1. The trim removed 6 bases at V and 6 bases at J, leaving 6 bases unmatched. CDR1 and CDR2 from the germline V gene are SNHLY and FYNNEI. This CDR3 spans 15 amino acids. The full variable domain, rest sourced from reference TRBV2 and TRBJ1-5, is EPEVTQTPSHQVTQMGQEVILRCVPISNHLYFYWYRQILGQKVEFLVSFYNNEISEKSEIFDDQFSVERPDGSNFTLKIRSTKLEDSAMYFCASRGDRGHGQPQHFGDGTRLSIL.

The chain is built from TRBV15 and TRBJ2-7; weak D call: TRBD2 (6 bases). V lost 5 bases and J lost 0, with 17 bases in between. This CDR3 contains 16 residues. Germline loops: CDR1 LNHNV, CDR2 YYDKDF (reference sequence). The CDR3 spells CATSPVGGLSSYEQYF. CDR3 DNA: TGTGCCACCAGCCCTGTCGGGGGACTCAGCTCCTACGAGCAGTACTTC.

The V and J genes are TRBV7-9 and TRBJ2-3; 7 nucleotides align to TRBD2. V lost 1 base to trimming and J lost 0 bases; unmatched junction nucleotides: 1. CDR3 length: 15 amino acids. Looked up from germline, CDR1 is SEHNR and CDR2 is FQNEAQ (reference sequence). The CDR3 DNA follows: TGTGCCAGCAGCTTAGGACTAGCCAGCACAGATACGCAGTATTTT. Its translation is CASSLGLASTDTQYF.